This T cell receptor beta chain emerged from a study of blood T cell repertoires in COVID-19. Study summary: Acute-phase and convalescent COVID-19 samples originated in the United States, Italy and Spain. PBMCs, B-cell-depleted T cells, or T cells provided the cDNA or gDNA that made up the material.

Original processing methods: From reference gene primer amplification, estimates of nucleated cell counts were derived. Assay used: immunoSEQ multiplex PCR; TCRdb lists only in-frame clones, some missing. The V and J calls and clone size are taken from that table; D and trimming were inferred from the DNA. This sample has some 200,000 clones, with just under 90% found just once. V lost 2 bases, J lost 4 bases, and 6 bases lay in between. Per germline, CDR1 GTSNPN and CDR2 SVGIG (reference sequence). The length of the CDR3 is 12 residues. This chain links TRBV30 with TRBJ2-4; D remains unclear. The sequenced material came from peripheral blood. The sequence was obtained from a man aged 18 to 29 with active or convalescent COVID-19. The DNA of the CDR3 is TGTGCCTGGAGTCTACAGAAAAACATTCAGTACTTC. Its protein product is CAWSLQKNIQYF. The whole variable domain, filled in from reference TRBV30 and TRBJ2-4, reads SQTIHQWPATLVQPVGSPLSLECTVEGTSNPNLYWYRQAAGRGLQLLFYSVGIGQISSEVPQNLSASRPQDRQFILSSKKLLLSDSGFYLCAWSLQKNIQYFGAGTRLSVL.